Presented here are 6 T cell receptor beta chains from one specimen sequenced in a study of cytomegalovirus exposure and HLA in healthy donors. Primers: 60 Vbeta forward and 13 Jbeta reverse. Sequencing used immunoSEQ multiplex PCR; TCRdb keeps in-frame clones, though not all of them. The top ten hold roughly 4.9% of the sample, which has around 120,000 clones, 70% to 80% seen once. Sequenced input: PBMCs. Source of these receptors: a female donor in good health and CMV-seropositive.

V is TRBV7-3 and J is TRBJ2-1; TRBD1 is a possible D gene (5 bases). The CDR3 consists of 15 residues. Trimming removed 6 bases at V and 0 bases at J, with 12 bases between. From germline, CDR1 is SGHTA and CDR2 FQGTGA. The CDR3 sequence: CASSQGLGSYNEQFF. The CDR3 nucleotides are TGTGCCAGCAGTCAGGGCCTAGGCTCCTACAATGAGCAGTTCTTC.

This rearrangement joins TRBV4-1 to TRBJ1-3; TRBD1 might be the D (5 bases). V was pared by 0 bases and J by 0 bases, with 12 bases between. The CDR3 is made up of 17 amino acids. The germline gives CDR1 MGHRA, CDR2 YSYEKL. CDR3 protein: CASSQDRSGVSGNTIYF. In DNA form, the CDR3 reads TGCGCCAGCAGCCAAGATCGATCGGGGGTCTCTGGAAACACCATATATTTT.

The sample holds one count of this clone. The J gene is TRBJ2-2, the V gene TRBV30; a possible D gene is TRBD1 (5 bases). Trimming stripped 6 bases from V and 0 bases from J, with 11 bases between. In germline, CDR1 is GTSNPN, CDR2 SVGIG (reference sequence). The length of the CDR3 is 14 residues. CDR3 bases: TGTGCCTGTCGCCCAGGGCCGAACACCGGGGAGCTGTTTTTT. Protein sequence: CACRPGPNTGELFF.

The CDR3 DNA follows: TGTGCCAGCAGCTTAGATCTCGGCGCGGGAGGGGAGACCCAGTACTTC. This translates into CASSLDLGAGGETQYF. The chain couples TRBV11-2 to TRBJ2-5, with 9 nucleotides matching TRBD2. Germline V gives CDR1 SGHAT, CDR2 FQNNGV. The CDR3 extends over 16 amino acids. J was trimmed by 5 bases and V by 0 bases; bases with no gene match: 7.

The table lists this clone with a count of one. This sequence joins TRBV5-4 and TRBJ2-7; 8 bases line up with TRBD1. Germline V gene lookup returns CDR1 SGHNT and CDR2 YYREEE (reference sequence). This CDR3 comprises 15 residues. V was pared by 0 bases and J by 2 bases, with 4 bases of the junction left unmatched. The CDR3 here is CASSLGGQVAYEQYF. CDR3 DNA sequence: TGTGCCAGCAGCTTGGGGGGACAGGTTGCCTACGAGCAGTACTTC.

The V call is TRBV6-6, the J call TRBJ2-5; D is possibly TRBD2 (7 bases). Trimming removed 6 bases at V and 7 bases at J, with 21 bases between. The CDR3 is 15 amino acids. Looked up from germline, CDR1 is MNHNY and CDR2 is SVGAGI (reference sequence). The CDR3 reads CASSRGEGGQGTQYF. The CDR3 nucleotides read TGTGCCAGCAGCCGGGGGGAGGGGGGGCAGGGGACCCAGTACTTC.